This entry lists 27 T cell receptor beta chains sequenced from one sample in a study of cytomegalovirus exposure and HLA in healthy donors. Researchers ran the PCR with 60 Vbeta and 13 Jbeta primers. Profiled with immunoSEQ multiplex PCR; TCRdb holds only in-frame clones, not every one. The data hold about 140,000 clones, with roughly 75% observed a single time. Sequenced input: PBMCs. The receptors were gathered from a man between 35 and 55 years old in good health and CMV-seronegative.

This clone was picked up a small number of times. The chain has TRBV4-2 and TRBJ1-4; TRBD1 might be the D (5 bases). V was cut by 1 base and J by 8 bases, with 14 bases left in between. The CDR3 totals 15 residues. CDR1 and CDR2 (germline): LGHNA, YNFKEQ. The CDR3 DNA reads as TGTGCCAGCAGCCAAGCTTCCGCAGGGAGGGAAAAACTGTTTTTT. It yields the protein CASSQASAGREKLFF.

This chain connects TRBV10-3 to TRBJ2-1, with 8 nucleotides matching TRBD2. CDR3 size: 11 residues. The germline CDR1 and CDR2 sequences are ENHRY and SYGVKD. V lost 8 bases, J lost 9 bases, and 3 bases stayed unmatched. This chain's CDR3 is CAIREGVEQFF. In DNA, the CDR3 is TGTGCCATCCGGGAGGGGGTTGAGCAGTTCTTC.

This chain connects TRBV4-1 to TRBJ1-2; D not resolved. The CDR3 extends over 13 amino acids. From germline, CDR1 is MGHRA and CDR2 YSYEKL. V was pared by 0 bases and J by 4 bases, with 6 bases between. The CDR3: CASSQESGYGYTF. Here the CDR3 DNA reads TGCGCCAGCAGCCAAGAGTCGGGCTATGGCTACACCTTC.

This chain joins TRBV11-1 and TRBJ2-7, with D perhaps TRBD2 (6 bases). This CDR3 contains 13 residues. Germline V CDR1 and CDR2: SGHAT, FQDESV (reference sequence). V was cut by 0 bases and J by 5 bases, with 8 bases left in between. The DNA of the CDR3 is TGTGCCAGCAGCTTAGCGCCGGGGGACGAGCAGTACTTC. Amino acid sequence: CASSLAPGDEQYF.

This clone has a single count. The gene calls are TRBV5-8 and TRBJ1-6; 9 positions match TRBD1. The ends lost 2 bases at V and 7 bases at J; junction bases unmatched: 1. Per germline, CDR1 SGHTS and CDR2 YDEGEE. This CDR3 comprises 14 residues. CDR3 coding DNA: TGTGCCAGCAGCTTCGGACAGGGGAATTCACCCCTCCACTTT. It specifies CASSFGQGNSPLHF.

The CDR3, as DNA: TGTGCCAGCAGCTCAGGACAGGGACGCGGAGCTTTCTTT. Translating gives CASSSGQGRGAFF. This rearrangement joins TRBV7-3 to TRBJ1-1; 8 nucleotides match TRBD1. From germline, CDR1 is SGHTA and CDR2 FQGTGA. The CDR3 is 13 amino acids. Trimming took 4 bases from V and 10 from J; bases not matched to a gene: 8.

This clone was counted once. V and J are TRBV7-8 and TRBJ2-1; D is possibly TRBD1 (6 bases). The CDR3 is 17 amino acids. Trimming removed 5 bases from V and 4 bases from J, with 21 bases in between. Germline V CDR1 and CDR2: SGHVS, FQNEAQ. CDR3 in DNA: TGTGCCAGCAGCCCTCTCCTGGGGCAGGGGCAATACAATGAGCAGTTCTTC. It encodes CASSPLLGQGQYNEQFF.

The chain uses TRBV29-1 and TRBJ2-7, with TRBD1 identical over 9 bases. Germline loops: CDR1 SQVTM, CDR2 ANQGSEA. The V segment lost 5 bases and the J segment 2 bases; nucleotides outside the gene matches: 4. The CDR3 extends over 13 amino acids. CDR3 sequence: CSVRTGAPYEQYF. CDR3 bases: TGCAGCGTTCGGACAGGGGCCCCCTACGAGCAGTACTTC.

The chain combines TRBV28 with TRBJ1-5, with D possibly being TRBD1 (5 bases). The length of the CDR3 is 15 residues. The germline CDR1 and CDR2 sequences are MDHEN and SYDVKM. V was pared by 7 bases and J by 3 bases, with 16 bases between. The CDR3 bases are TGTGCCAGCACACCTCCAGGGCTGATCAATCAGCCCCAGCATTTT. Its translation: CASTPPGLINQPQHF.

The rearrangement links TRBV19 to TRBJ2-1, with 10 positions matching TRBD1. V shed 8 bases and J 5 bases; nucleotides not matched to a gene: 18. This CDR3 has 18 residues. The V gene's germline CDR1 is LNHDA and CDR2 SQIVND (reference sequence). This CDR3 is CASSHLLDGTGADNEQFF. CDR3 nucleotides: TGTGCCAGTTCTCATCTACTAGACGGGACAGGGGCGGACAATGAGCAGTTCTTC. Combining the CDR3 with reference TRBV19 and TRBJ2-1 gives the whole variable domain DGGITQSPKYLFRKEGQNVTLSCEQNLNHDAMYWYRQDPGQGLRLIYYSQIVNDFQKGDIAEGYSVSREKKESFPLTVTSAQKNPTAFYLCASSHLLDGTGADNEQFFGPGTRLTVL.

This clone appeared once. The J gene is TRBJ2-7, the V gene TRBV2, with D perhaps TRBD2 (5 bases). V lost 5 bases and J 6 bases, leaving 17 bases between the germline ends. The CDR3 consists of 14 residues. Germline loops: CDR1 SNHLY, CDR2 FYNNEI. The CDR3 DNA sequence: TGTGCCAGCAGTTCTAGCTCCGGTCTTAGCGAGCAGTACTTC. This translates into CASSSSSGLSEQYF.

The gene calls are TRBV21-1 and TRBJ2-6; the D call of TRBD1 is as the table states it, not checked on the DNA. TRBV21-1 is flagged as a pseudogene. The CDR3 has 18 amino acids. The CDR3 spells CASSTLWGRLSGANVLTF. CDR3 DNA sequence: TGTGCCAGCAGCACCCTTTGGGGGCGCCTCTCTGGGGCCAACGTCCTGACTTTC.

This chain uses TRBV9 with TRBJ1-2, with 8 bases identical to TRBD1. CDR3 size: 16 residues. Trimming at V came to 0 bases and at J to 2 bases, leaving 6 bases not matched to a gene. Germline CDR1 SGDLS, CDR2 YYNGEE. CDR3 region: CASSVAGQGLNYGYTF. The CDR3 region has the DNA TGTGCCAGCAGCGTAGCCGGACAGGGCCTGAACTATGGCTACACCTTC.

The V gene is TRBV7-2, the J gene TRBJ1-4; no clear D gene. The CDR3 is 17 residues long. Trimming stripped 0 bases from V and 4 bases from J, with 15 bases between. Germline CDR1 SGHTA, CDR2 FQGNSA. This CDR3 is CASSLAERITINEKLFF. The CDR3 nucleotides read TGTGCCAGCAGCTTAGCGGAGAGGATCACCATTAATGAAAAACTGTTTTTT.

This chain joins TRBV19 and TRBJ1-2; no reliable D call. The germline V gene has CDR1 LNHDA and CDR2 SQIVND (reference sequence). This CDR3 is 13 amino acids long. With 4 bases removed from V and 2 bases from J, the gap between germline ends came to 8 bases. CDR3 DNA sequence: TGTGCCAGTAGTACACAGAGAAACTATGGCTACACCTTC. This gives the protein CASSTQRNYGYTF.

V gene TRBV5-5 combines with J gene TRBJ1-3, with D uncertain. The CDR3 sequence is 15 residues long. Per the germline V gene, CDR1 is SGHKS and CDR2 is YYEKEE (reference sequence). The V end lost 4 bases, the J end lost 1 base, and 12 bases lay between the germline ends. CDR3 sequence reads: CASSLEWSSGNTIYF. The CDR3 DNA follows: TGTGCCAGCAGCCTAGAATGGAGTTCTGGAAACACCATATATTTT.

This sequence joins TRBV25-1 and TRBJ2-1; D perhaps matches TRBD1 (7 bases). Germline lookup yields CDR1 MGHDK and CDR2 SYGVNS. The CDR3 covers 15 residues. Trimming shortened V by 3 bases and J by 6 bases, and 15 bases separated the two germline ends. CDR3 region: CASSDPGGPGNEQFF. The CDR3 bases are TGTGCCAGCAGTGATCCAGGGGGGCCGGGCAATGAGCAGTTCTTC.

J is TRBJ1-2 and V is TRBV7-8; TRBD1 matches 7 bases. The CDR3 sequence is 14 residues long. V lost 2 bases to trimming and J lost 7 bases; unmatched junction nucleotides: 7. Germline lookup yields CDR1 SGHVS and CDR2 FQNEAQ. CDR3 protein: CASSLMEGASGYTF. CDR3 DNA: TGTGCCAGCAGCTTAATGGAGGGGGCTAGTGGCTACACCTTC.

The gene calls are TRBV5-1 and TRBJ1-1, with D unresolved. Looked up from germline, CDR1 is SGHRS and CDR2 is YFSETQ. Trimming took off 2 bases at V and 4 bases at J, with 15 bases between the two ends. This CDR3 comprises 15 residues. The CDR3 protein is CASSLEGRAGTEAFF. DNA of the CDR3: TGCGCCAGCAGCTTAGAGGGCCGAGCGGGCACTGAAGCTTTCTTT.

The J gene is TRBJ2-2, the V gene TRBV6-5; 10 nucleotides line up with TRBD2. Per the germline V gene, CDR1 is MNHEY and CDR2 is SVGAGI. The CDR3 loop spans 16 amino acids. V shed 4 bases and J 0 bases; nucleotides not matched to a gene: 2. CDR3 DNA: TGTGCCAGCAGTTCACTAGCGGGGACGAACACCGGGGAGCTGTTTTTT. It is translated as CASSSLAGTNTGELFF.

The table lists this clone with a count of one. The chain joins TRBV2 to TRBJ1-6; D may be TRBD1 (6 bases). The V and J ends lost 9 bases and 7 bases respectively, with 16 bases between them. CDR1 is SNHLY, CDR2 FYNNEI, per germline. The length of the CDR3 is 14 residues. Here the CDR3 reads CASHGGLRNSPLHF. CDR3 nucleotides: TGTGCCAGTCACGGGGGGCTGAGGAATTCACCCCTCCACTTT.

The chain combines TRBV2 with TRBJ1-1, with 8 bases identical to TRBD1. The CDR3 has 13 amino acids. The ends lost 6 bases at V and 5 bases at J; junction bases unmatched: 5. Germline CDR1 is SNHLY and CDR2 is FYNNEI. The CDR3 region is CASSFDRGTEAFF. The CDR3 coding sequence is TGTGCCAGCAGCTTTGACAGGGGTACTGAAGCTTTCTTT.

This chain uses TRBV10-3 with TRBJ2-2, with 13 bases identical to TRBD2. The CDR3 length is 19 residues. Losses at the gene ends were 5 bases for V and 0 bases for J; bases not matched to a gene: 9. Germline CDR1 ENHRY, CDR2 SYGVKD. CDR3: CAISKSLTSGGSNTGELFF. The CDR3 nucleotides read TGTGCCATCAGTAAATCATTGACTAGCGGGGGGTCGAACACCGGGGAGCTGTTTTTT.

This clone was seen only a few times. This chain uses TRBV16 with TRBJ1-2, with D possibly matching TRBD1 (5 bases). This CDR3 is 14 amino acids long. CDR1 is KGHSY and CDR2 is FQNENV in the germline V gene. V lost 3 bases to trimming and J lost 4 bases, with 12 bases between them. CDR3 bases: TGTGCCAGCAGCCAGGGGCAGCTCGGCTATGGCTACACCTTC. This translates into CASSQGQLGYGYTF.

The CDR3 loop reads CASTRGRGDWPQHF. The CDR3 nucleotides are TGTGCCAGCACCCGCGGACGGGGTGACTGGCCCCAGCATTTT. The chain joins TRBV5-8 to TRBJ1-5; D gene uncertain. This CDR3 spans 14 amino acids. V lost 6 bases, J lost 9 bases, and 19 bases lay in between. Germline V gene lookup returns CDR1 SGHTS and CDR2 YDEGEE.

This chain connects TRBV4-3 to TRBJ1-6, with TRBD1 as a possible D gene (5 bases). This CDR3 contains 18 residues. Germline V gene sequence: CDR1 LGHNA, CDR2 YSLEER. The germline V and J ends were trimmed by 0 bases and 8 bases, with 20 bases remaining between them. The CDR3 sequence: CASSQEIWGREGDSPLHF. In DNA form, the CDR3 reads TGCGCCAGCAGCCAAGAAATCTGGGGCAGGGAGGGTGATTCACCCCTCCACTTT.

As for this clone: The identical CDR3 is also encoded by other nucleotide sequences in the sample. The chain uses TRBV30 and TRBJ2-7, with D possibly being TRBD2 (6 bases). This CDR3 contains 13 residues. V lost 2 bases to trimming and J lost 0 bases, with 8 bases between them. Germline V gives CDR1 GTSNPN, CDR2 SVGIG (reference sequence). This CDR3 is CAWSTGVSYEQYF. The CDR3 region has the DNA TGTGCCTGGAGTACGGGAGTCTCCTACGAGCAGTACTTC.